This entry describes one T cell receptor beta chain. Antigen: not known. Only in-frame clones appear in the TCRdb table, and some are missing; sequencing was by immunoSEQ multiplex PCR. The data hold more than 75,000 clones, with roughly 96% observed a single time. This specimen comes from a study of siplizumab effects on memory and regulatory T cells. Study observations and caveats: A major contribution to the alloresponse seemed to be made by naive T cells, which seemed more diverse than memory cells. For mappable alloreactive CD4+ clones, the mean Treg-derived fraction was approximately 69% with siplizumab and 25% to 30% in controls.

Unstimulated naive, memory, effector memory and TEMRA subsets from a few donor pairs were sequenced. Germline CDR1 reads SGHRS; CDR2 reads YFSETQ. The length of the CDR3 is 16 residues. The V segment lost 2 bases and the J segment 7 bases; nucleotides outside the gene matches: 10. This clonotype originated in a human donor in good health. The sample comprised naive CD4+ T cells sorted from blood. The V and J genes are TRBV5-1 and TRBJ2-1; 9 bases are a match to TRBD2. The CDR3: CASSFVAGAPFNEQFF. The CDR3 DNA follows: TGCGCCAGCAGCTTTGTAGCGGGAGCCCCTTTTAATGAGCAGTTCTTC.